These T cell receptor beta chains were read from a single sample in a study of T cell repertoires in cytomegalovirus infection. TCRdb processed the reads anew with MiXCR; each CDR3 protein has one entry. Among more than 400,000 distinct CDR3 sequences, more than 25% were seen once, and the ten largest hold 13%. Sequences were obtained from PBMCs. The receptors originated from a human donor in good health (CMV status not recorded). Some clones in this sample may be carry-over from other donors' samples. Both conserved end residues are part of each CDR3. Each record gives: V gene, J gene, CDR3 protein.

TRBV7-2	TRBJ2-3	CASSLVGTIITTPNTQYF
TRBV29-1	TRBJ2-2	CSVHRETGELFF
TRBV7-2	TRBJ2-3	CASSLTMSTDTQYF
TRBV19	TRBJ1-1	CASSVTTGYMNTEAFF
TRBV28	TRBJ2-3	CASSFSGLAGGPHTDTQYF
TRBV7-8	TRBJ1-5	CASSLGDRMNNQPQHF
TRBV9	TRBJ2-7	CASSVASGIAYEQYF
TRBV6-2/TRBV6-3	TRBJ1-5	CASSYLAAPQHF
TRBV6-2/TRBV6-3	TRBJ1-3	CASMRGNSGNTIYF
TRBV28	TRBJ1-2	CAIRGVRIYGYTF
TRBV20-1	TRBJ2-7	CSARRQGGDEQYF
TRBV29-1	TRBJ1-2	CSAWTGNYGYTF
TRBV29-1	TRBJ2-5	CSVALPLKETQYF
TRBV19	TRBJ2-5	CASSVTSGRMETQYF
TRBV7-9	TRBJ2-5	CASSFYETQYF
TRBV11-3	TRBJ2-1	CASSLSSGNHNEQFF
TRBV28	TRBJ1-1	CASSQGNTEAFF
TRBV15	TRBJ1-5	CATSRDRGGGQPQHF
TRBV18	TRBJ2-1	CASSPTRGANEQFF
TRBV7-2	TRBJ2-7	CASSPGQGNSYEQYF
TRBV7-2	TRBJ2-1	CASSLVPLRQFF
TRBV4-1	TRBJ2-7	CASSLGQGIDEQYF
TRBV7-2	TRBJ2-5	CASSFQRGYQETQYF
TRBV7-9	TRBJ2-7	CASSHPGPSREQYF
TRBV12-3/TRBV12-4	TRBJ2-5	CASSLQSGGAETQYF
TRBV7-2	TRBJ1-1	CASSFVAQGVSVTEAFF
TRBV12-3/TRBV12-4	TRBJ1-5	CASSRAQGQGGQPQHF
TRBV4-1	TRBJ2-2	CASSQELADTGELFF
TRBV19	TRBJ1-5	CASSLGGSDVGNQPQHF
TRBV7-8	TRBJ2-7	CASSPRGEDYEQYF
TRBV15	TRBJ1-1	CATSRGSGLMNTEAFF
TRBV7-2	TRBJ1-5	CASSFTGNQPQHF
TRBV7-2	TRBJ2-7	CASSLGGAGPYEQYF
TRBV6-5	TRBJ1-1	CASTYSSVQTEAFF
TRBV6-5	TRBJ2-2	CASSYRTGGSGELFF
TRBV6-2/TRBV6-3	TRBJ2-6	CASSHGGSGANVLTF
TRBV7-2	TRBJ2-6	CASSLRLSGANVLTF
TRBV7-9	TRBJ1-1	CASSRTLGAFF
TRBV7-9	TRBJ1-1	CASSASGAFF
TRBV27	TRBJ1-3	CASSLQALGHTIYF
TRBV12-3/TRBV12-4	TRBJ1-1	CASSPPQGVVEAFF
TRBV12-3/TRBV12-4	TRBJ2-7	CASSPGGGDYEQYF
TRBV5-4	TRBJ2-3	CASSLGWTTSTDTQYF
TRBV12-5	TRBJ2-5	CASGLVNSDQETQYF
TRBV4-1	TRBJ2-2	CASSPPPGKNTGELFF